The source of this T cell receptor beta chain is a study of response to subunit inactivated influenza vaccine. General study points: The study's authors posited that every seasonal influenza vaccination enlists few new T cells.

TCRdb analysed the RT-PCR reads with MiXCR anew, one entry per CDR3 protein. Here the sample spans fewer than 400,000 distinct CDR3 sequences, 20% to 25% being singletons. Per germline, CDR1 SGDLS and CDR2 YYNGEE. Deletions cut 3 bases from V and 5 bases from J, with 10 bases between. The CDR3 sequence is 13 residues long. Comments on this clonotype: What it recognizes is unknown.

This receptor was obtained from a man between 50 and 75 years old who received an inactivated influenza vaccine. This chain joins TRBV9 and TRBJ2-3, with D hard to call. This material consisted of PBMCs from blood, taken less than 22 months after vaccination. DNA for the CDR3: TGTGCCAGCAGCGCCAGAACCGGAGATACGCAGTATTTT. Translating it yields CASSARTGDTQYF.